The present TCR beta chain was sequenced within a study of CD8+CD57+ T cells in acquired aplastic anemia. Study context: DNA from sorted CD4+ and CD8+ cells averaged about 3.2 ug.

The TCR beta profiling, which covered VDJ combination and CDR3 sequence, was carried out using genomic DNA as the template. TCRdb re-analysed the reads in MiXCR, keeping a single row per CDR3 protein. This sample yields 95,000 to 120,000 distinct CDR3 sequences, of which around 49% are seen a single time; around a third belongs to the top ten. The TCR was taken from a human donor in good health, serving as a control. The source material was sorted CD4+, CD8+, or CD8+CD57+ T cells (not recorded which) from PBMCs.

The CDR3 loop is CASSRPASYEQYF. CDR3 DNA sequence: TGTGCCAGTAGTCGTCCGGCCTCCTACGAGCAGTACTTC. This sequence joins TRBV19 and TRBJ2-7; D is ambiguous. CDR1 and CDR2 (germline): LNHDA, SQIVND (reference sequence). This CDR3 spans 13 amino acids. V shed 5 bases and J shed 0 bases, with 8 bases lying between them.